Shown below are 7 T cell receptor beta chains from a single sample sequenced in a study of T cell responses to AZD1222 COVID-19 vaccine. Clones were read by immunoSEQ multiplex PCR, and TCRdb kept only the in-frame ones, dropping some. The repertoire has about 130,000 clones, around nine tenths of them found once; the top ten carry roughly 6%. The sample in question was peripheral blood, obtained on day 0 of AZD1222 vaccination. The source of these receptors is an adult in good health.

The CDR3 DNA follows: TGTGCCAGCAGCAAAGAGAGGTCGGACAGACCTGGGACTGAAGCTTTCTTT. As protein: CASSKERSDRPGTEAFF. The chain joins TRBV21-1 to TRBJ1-1; the table names TRBD1, a call not compared with the DNA. TRBV21-1 is described as a pseudogene. This CDR3 is built from 17 residues.

CDR3 DNA sequence: TGCGCCAGCAGCTTGGATGCGGGGAGCCAAGAGACCCAGTACTTC. Amino acid sequence: CASSLDAGSQETQYF. The gene calls are TRBV5-1 and TRBJ2-5, with D tentatively TRBD2 (6 bases). This CDR3 region has 15 residues. CDR1 and CDR2 from the germline V gene are SGHRS and YFSETQ. The V end lost 0 bases, the J end lost 1 base, and 10 bases lay between the germline ends.

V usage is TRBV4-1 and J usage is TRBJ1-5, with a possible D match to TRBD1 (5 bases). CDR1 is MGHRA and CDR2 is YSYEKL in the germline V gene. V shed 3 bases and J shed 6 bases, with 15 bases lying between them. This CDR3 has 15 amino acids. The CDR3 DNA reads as TGCGCCAGCAGCCAGGAGTGGGACTCTGGTCAGCCCCAGCATTTT. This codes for CASSQEWDSGQPQHF.

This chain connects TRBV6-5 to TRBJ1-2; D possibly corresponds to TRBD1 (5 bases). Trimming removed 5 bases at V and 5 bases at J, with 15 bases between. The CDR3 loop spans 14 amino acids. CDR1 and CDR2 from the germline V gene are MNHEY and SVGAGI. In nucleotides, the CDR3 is TGTGCCAGCAGTACCCGGGACGGCGTATATGGCTACACCTTC. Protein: CASSTRDGVYGYTF.

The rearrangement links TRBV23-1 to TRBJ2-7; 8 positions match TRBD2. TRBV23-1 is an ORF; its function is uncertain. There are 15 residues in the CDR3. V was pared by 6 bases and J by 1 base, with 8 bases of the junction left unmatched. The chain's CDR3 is CASRPGGTPSYEQYF. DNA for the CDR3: TGCGCCAGCAGACCGGGAGGGACACCATCCTACGAGCAGTACTTC.

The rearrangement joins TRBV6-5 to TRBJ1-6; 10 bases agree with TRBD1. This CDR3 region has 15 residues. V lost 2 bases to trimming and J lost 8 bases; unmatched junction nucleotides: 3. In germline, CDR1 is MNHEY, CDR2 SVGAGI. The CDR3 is CASSYGTGVYSPLHF. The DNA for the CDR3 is TGTGCCAGCAGTTACGGGACAGGGGTTTATTCACCCCTCCACTTT.

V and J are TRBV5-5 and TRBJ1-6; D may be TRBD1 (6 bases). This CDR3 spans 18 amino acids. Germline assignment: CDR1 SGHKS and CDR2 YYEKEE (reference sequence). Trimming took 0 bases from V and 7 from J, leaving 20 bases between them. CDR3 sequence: CASSLDMLGGRGNSPLHF. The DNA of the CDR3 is TGTGCCAGCAGCTTGGATATGCTCGGAGGGAGGGGGAATTCACCCCTCCACTTT.